This is a list of T cell receptor beta chains from one sample in a study of T-cell reconstitution after alpha-beta-depleted transplantation in children. MiXCR, applied by TCRdb to the PCR reads, yields one record per CDR3 protein. The sample lists 380,000 or so distinct CDR3 sequences; 10% to 15% were seen once. Sample: PBMCs, taken from the stem cell graft. The receptors were gathered from a human donor who donated a stem cell graft to a child with Fanconi anemia. CDR3s include the opening cysteine and the closing phenylalanine or tryptophan. A row's size may be missing; if present it is once, few, many or a size class.

few TRBJ2-3 TRBV5-4 CASSLVAGGEDTQYF
NA TRBJ2-7 TRBV9 CASSVGYSSYEQYF
NA TRBJ2-5 TRBV4-3 CASSQELAGALQETQYF
few TRBJ2-5 TRBV6-1 CASSPGRGGETQYF
many TRBJ2-3 TRBV3-1 CASSQGRGFADTQYF
few TRBJ1-2 TRBV6-1 CASSWEGYGYTF
NA TRBJ2-4 TRBV5-4 CASSLPDGPKNIQYF
few TRBJ2-7 TRBV6-2/TRBV6-3 CAAYSRDSYEQYF
few TRBJ1-5 TRBV6-4 CASRLRDRGQPQHF
few TRBJ1-6 TRBV14 CASSQDHGGYSPLHF
many TRBJ1-2 TRBV7-9 CASSFGPGDAEARGYTF
few TRBJ1-1 TRBV5-1 CASSLALDMNTEAFF
NA TRBJ2-1 TRBV30 CAWSPSYNEQFF
NA TRBJ2-1 TRBV5-1 CASSLGTQLGHEQFF
many TRBJ1-5 TRBV29-1 CSVEEARGQPQHF
NA TRBJ1-1 TRBV20-1 CSARKTGPRAFF
NA TRBJ2-7 TRBV6-1 CASSEVSGQPQYF
many TRBJ1-1 TRBV5-1 CASSPGTANTEAFF
few TRBJ1-5 TRBV10-2 CASSHPNQPQHF
few TRBJ1-2 TRBV29-1 CSAGQGVSGYTF
NA TRBJ1-6 TRBV3-1 CTICSGRALAQDNSPLHF
NA TRBJ2-1 TRBV20-1 CCARSSGGLSYNEQFF
few TRBJ2-3 TRBV12-3/TRBV12-4 CASKSSTDTQYF
many TRBJ1-5 TRBV2 CASKGFPDQPQHF
once TRBJ2-5 TRBV20-1 CSARDFQGVPETQYF
few TRBJ1-1 TRBV28 CASNPVVMNTEAFF
few TRBJ1-6 TRBV3-1 CASSASGGKTPLHF
NA TRBJ2-1 TRBV7-2 CASNRPRLAPRNEQFF
many TRBJ2-7 TRBV11-2 CASSLGQGGYEQYF
NA TRBJ1-1 TRBV12-3/TRBV12-4 CASSSVGEAEAFF
many TRBJ2-1 TRBV10-2 CASSLRTVRFVVKFF
few TRBJ2-5 TRBV2 CASSDLSGTAQETQYF
few TRBJ1-5 TRBV15 CATSRVPGMSQHF
many TRBJ2-5 TRBV12-3/TRBV12-4 CASKDRAQETQYF
few TRBJ1-2 TRBV5-1 CASSRETGGYGYTF
many TRBJ2-2 TRBV11-2 CASSLDVNTGELFF
few TRBJ2-3 TRBV20-1 CSASPGTGLLGTDTQYF
many TRBJ2-3 TRBV24-1 CATSRPGTDTQYF
few TRBJ2-5 TRBV2 CASSNHGGETQYF
many TRBJ1-2 TRBV4-2 CASSQDRAYGYTF
NA TRBJ1-1 TRBV4-3 CASSQEVDSIVAFF
NA TRBJ2-7 TRBV11-2 CASSLVGAGTYEQYF